These T cell receptor beta chains were read from a single sample in a study of blood T cell repertoires in COVID-19. Repertoires were generated with immunoSEQ multiplex PCR, while TCRdb's copy carries only in-frame clones and drops some. Of some 200,000 clones listed, roughly four fifths were seen once; the top ten hold approximately 8%. Sequenced material: peripheral blood. These receptors were collected from a woman in her forties or fifties with active or convalescent COVID-19. Both conserved end residues are part of each CDR3.

v_gene,j_gene,CDR3aa
TRBV10-2,TRBJ1-2,CASSGIGQDPGYTF
TRBV24-1,TRBJ1-2,CATSDLRAGGGYTF
TRBV18,TRBJ1-6,CASSQQGAGSPLHF
TRBV11-2,TRBJ2-4,CASSPFIAGGPFYIQYF
TRBV5-1,TRBJ2-7,CASSLPAASEQYF
TRBV7-3,TRBJ2-1,CASSEGLADNEQFF
TRBV3-1/TRBV3-2,TRBJ1-2,CASSPPGKTNYGYTF
TRBV3-1/TRBV3-2,TRBJ1-5,CASSQTGFNQPQHF
TRBV14,TRBJ1-1,CASRDRGNTEAFF
TRBV27,TRBJ2-7,CASRMRGKLPYEQYF
TRBV29-1,TRBJ1-2,CSAPAGQGATSYGYTF
TRBV19,TRBJ2-1,CASRRERDNEQFF
TRBV3-1/TRBV3-2,TRBJ1-1,CASSHHPGLLMNTEAFF
TRBV30,TRBJ2-5,CAWTLGGVGTQYF
TRBV27,TRBJ2-1,CASSIGRWGNEQFF
TRBV19,TRBJ1-2,CASSIDEAYGYTF
TRBV6-2/TRBV6-3,TRBJ2-1,CASSPSGGAYNEQFF
TRBV10-3,TRBJ1-2,CAISGSSGSLSYTF
TRBV2,TRBJ1-3,CARGADSGSGNTIYF
TRBV6-5,TRBJ1-2,CASSPTEYGYTF
TRBV18,TRBJ1-1,CASSPNREAFF
TRBV7-9,TRBJ1-2,CASSSSGLYGYTF
TRBV10-3,TRBJ1-2,CAISAGYGYTF
TRBV19,TRBJ1-2,CAAEGQGVPNYGYTF
TRBV19,TRBJ1-5,CASSTGQRNQPQHF
TRBV13,TRBJ1-2,CASSLWEVRYGYTF
TRBV6-5,TRBJ1-6,CASSPGTNSPLHF
TRBV5-1,TRBJ1-4,CASSLQGSGEKLFF
TRBV24-1,TRBJ1-1,CATSTTTDEAFF
TRBV28,TRBJ2-3,CASSRVPAGGSTDTQYF
TRBV9,TRBJ1-5,CASSVTPGLGQPQHF
TRBV11-3,TRBJ2-1,CASSLRQTGNEQFF
TRBV2,TRBJ1-6,CASSVGGSGSPLHF
TRBV5-1,TRBJ2-3,CASSWGLAGGEDTQYF
TRBV5-1,TRBJ1-3,CASSLTGASGNTIYF
TRBV2,TRBJ1-3,CASLQGVNGNTIYF
TRBV19,TRBJ1-1,CASSWGRNTEAFF
TRBV19,TRBJ1-2,CASGGTGASYGYTF
TRBV19,TRBJ1-1,CASRYRTGEAFF
TRBV15,TRBJ1-1,CATSETGGSTEAFF
TRBV24-1,TRBJ1-4,CATSPPGGGTNEKLFF
TRBV7-9,TRBJ1-2,CASSPFPGQQNYGYTF
TRBV18,TRBJ2-2,CASSPPYAGPTGELFF
TRBV6-5,TRBJ1-5,CASRGDRRNQPQHF
TRBV9,TRBJ1-2,CASSVGTPEYGYTF
TRBV6-5,TRBJ1-1,CASSYSRQKAFF